The entry below gives a single T cell receptor beta chain sequence along with its context. No cognate antigen has been identified for it. Base qualities are not at hand, and no much larger clone is one base apart. These data are taken from a study of blood T cells in healthy people across ages (dated by TCRdb to 2014 to 2015). Study-wide context: In model experiments, template switching captured roughly one uniquely barcoded TCR beta cDNA molecule for every two T cells. For two donors (one aged 18 to 29 and one aged 80 or older), the study analyzed two additional independent replicas of 1 million unique cDNA reads from the same blood draw. Donors of different ages were randomly distributed across sequencing lanes to avoid experimental bias. Donors were grouped into four age groups: young (average roughly 17 years), middle-aged (around 39), aged (around 66) and long-lived (approximately 82). To track age-related changes in TCR beta repertoire diversity, the study relied on deep sequencing normalized with unique cDNA molecular identifiers.

What the study reported, not specific to this receptor: The percentage of naive T cells measured by flow cytometry correlated strongly with observed TCR beta diversity. Donor CMV infection status was unknown, potentially confounding age-related changes in expanded clonotypes. Bulk unsorted PBMC profiling prevented conclusive comparison of naive and antigen-experienced compartments. Observed TCR beta diversity per million T cells fell roughly linearly with age, and a significant reduction was already apparent by age approximately 40. Estimates of total diversity from one million sequenced T cells were regarded as lower bounds and underestimates. Compared with the aged group, the long-lived group had more naive CD4+ T cells, fewer expanded clones and increased TCR diversity, suggesting age selection.

The roughly 39 donors, aged about 6 to 100 years, were systemically healthy Caucasian individuals from Russia. Ten milliliters of peripheral blood were drawn from each donor into EDTA-treated Vacutainer tubes. PBMCs were isolated by Ficoll-Paque density-gradient centrifugation, with at least 6 million obtained per sample. Total RNA was extracted from PBMCs with Trizol reagent, with at least 5.5 micrograms obtained per sample. The percentages of naive CD45RAhigh/CD27high T cells were determined by flow cytometry on a PBMC aliquot from every donor. The receptor library was made with 5' RACE. Instrument used: Illumina HiSeq 2500. The second PCR ran for roughly 7 to 11 cycles and used a J-beta primer mix along with a sample-barcoded 5' primer. A unique molecular identifier was introduced onto each TCR beta cDNA molecule by a template-switch 5' adaptor carrying 12 random nucleotides. At least 2.5 million CDR3-containing paired-end reads were obtained from each sample. First-strand cDNA was synthesized from all RNA with the Mint cDNA synthesis kit, primed by a TRBC-specific oligonucleotide. All cDNA was treated with uracil-DNA glycosylase and then went through a first 18-cycle PCR with the universal primers M1SS and BC2_uni_R. The source study handled its data this way. For normalization, 1 million high-quality reads, each with a distinct molecular identifier, were randomly selected from each sample. Instead of being binned into consensus sequences, reads that shared molecular identifiers were thrown out. CDR3 identification, clonotype clustering and error correction used MiTCR with a Q25 quality threshold and the strictest error-elimination algorithm. A nonparametric unseen species model with Euler transformation was used to estimate a lower bound on total TCR beta diversity. TCRdb cleaned the public reads at Q25 with fastp, built clones with MiXCR and kept in-frame beta chains. CDR3 protein sequences are deduplicated, and each keeps its most common genes and DNA. TCRdb's processing, not the authors', yielded these V and J calls. The sample includes 650,000 to 1,000,000 distinct CDR3 sequences, with around 34% observed a single time. Of the sample, 10% to 15% falls within the top ten clones.

V drops 3 bases and J drops 18 bases, leaving 15 bases in between. The CDR3 covers 12 residues, taking in both the cysteine and the phenylalanine. Only the CDR3 region is kept as DNA, spanning 36 bases read in frame from base 1. Sequencing input: blood. This clonotype was sampled from a man aged 18 to 30 in good health. The rearrangement combines TRBV12-3 or TRBV12-4 with TRBJ1-6; the D region possibly corresponds to TRBD1 (5 bases align). The DNA sequence follows: TGTGCCAGCAGTTTTCATGAGGGGATTCCCCACTTT. Its product reads: CASSFHEGIPHF.